A single count supports the clone carrying this TCR beta chain. The CDR3 length is 16 residues. V gave up 5 bases and J gave up 3 bases, with 19 bases separating them. The germline CDR1 and CDR2 sequences are SGHAT and FQNNGV. Participant reports of clinical history set cohort assignment. People in the exposed group encountered a COVID-19 case within 2 weeks before entering the study. This record comes from a study of blood T cell repertoires in COVID-19. Study overall: The United States, Italy and Spain provided the acute and convalescent COVID-19 samples.

Libraries were prepared by immunoSEQ multiplex PCR; TCRdb keeps only in-frame clonotypes and omits some of them. Found here are hundreds of thousands of clones, more than 70% of them singletons; the top ten hold roughly 1.4%. The origin of this receptor is a woman aged 18-29 years who had been exposed to COVID-19. Sequenced material: PBMCs or T cells enriched from blood (not recorded which). This chain uses TRBV11-2 with TRBJ1-2; tentatively, D is TRBD1 (6 bases). CDR3 sequence reads: CASSPNQGRVDYGYTF. CDR3 sequence (DNA): TGTGCCAGCAGCCCCAACCAGGGGAGGGTGGACTATGGCTACACCTTC.